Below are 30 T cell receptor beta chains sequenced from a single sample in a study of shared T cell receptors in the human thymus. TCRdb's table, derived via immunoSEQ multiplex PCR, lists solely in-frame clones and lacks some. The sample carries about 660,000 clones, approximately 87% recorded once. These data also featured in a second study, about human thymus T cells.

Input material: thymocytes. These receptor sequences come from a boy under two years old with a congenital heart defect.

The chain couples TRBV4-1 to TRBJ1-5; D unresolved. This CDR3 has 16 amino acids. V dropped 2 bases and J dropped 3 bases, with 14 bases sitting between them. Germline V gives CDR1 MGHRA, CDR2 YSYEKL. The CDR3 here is CASSQSPGFPNQPQHF. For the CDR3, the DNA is TGCGCCAGCAGCCAATCCCCAGGTTTCCCCAATCAGCCCCAGCATTTT.

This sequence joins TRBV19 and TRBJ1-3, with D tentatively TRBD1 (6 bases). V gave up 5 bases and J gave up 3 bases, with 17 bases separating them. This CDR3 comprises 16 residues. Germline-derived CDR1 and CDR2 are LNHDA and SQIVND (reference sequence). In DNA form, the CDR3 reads TGTGCCAGTAGTGACCAGGACAGTTCTATTGGAAACACCATATATTTT. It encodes CASSDQDSSIGNTIYF. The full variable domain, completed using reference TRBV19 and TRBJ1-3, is DGGITQSPKYLFRKEGQNVTLSCEQNLNHDAMYWYRQDPGQGLRLIYYSQIVNDFQKGDIAEGYSVSREKKESFPLTVTSAQKNPTAFYLCASSDQDSSIGNTIYFGEGSWLTVV.

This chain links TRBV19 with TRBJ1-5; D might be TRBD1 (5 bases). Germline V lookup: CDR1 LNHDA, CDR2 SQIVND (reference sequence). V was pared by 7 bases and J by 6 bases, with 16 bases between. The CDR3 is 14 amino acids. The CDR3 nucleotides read TGTGCCAGTACTTGGACCTACGGGGGTCAGCCCCAGCATTTT. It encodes CASTWTYGGQPQHF.

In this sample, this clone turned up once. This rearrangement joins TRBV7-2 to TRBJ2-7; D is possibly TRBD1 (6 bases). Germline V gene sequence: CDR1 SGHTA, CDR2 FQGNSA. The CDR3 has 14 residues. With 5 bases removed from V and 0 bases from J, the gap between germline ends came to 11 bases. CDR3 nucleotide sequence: TGTGCCAGCAGCCCGGGACACCGCTCCTACGAGCAGTACTTC. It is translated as CASSPGHRSYEQYF.

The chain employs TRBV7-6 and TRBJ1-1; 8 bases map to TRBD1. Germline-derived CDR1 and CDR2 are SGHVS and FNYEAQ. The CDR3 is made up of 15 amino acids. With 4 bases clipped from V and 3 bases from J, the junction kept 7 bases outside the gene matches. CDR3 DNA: TGTGCCAGCAGCTCGAGGACAGGGTTGGACACTGAAGCTTTCTTT. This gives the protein CASSSRTGLDTEAFF. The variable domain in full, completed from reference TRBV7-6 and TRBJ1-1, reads GAGVSQSPRYKVTKRGQDVALRCDPISGHVSLYWYRQALGQGPEFLTYFNYEAQQDKSGLPNDRFSAERPEGSISTLTIQRTEQRDSAMYRCASSSRTGLDTEAFFGQGTRLTVV.

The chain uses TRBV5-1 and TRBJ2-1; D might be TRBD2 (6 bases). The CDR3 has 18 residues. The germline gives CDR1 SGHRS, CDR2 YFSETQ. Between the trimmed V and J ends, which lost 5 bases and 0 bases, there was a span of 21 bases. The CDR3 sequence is CASRTRRASYRSYNEQFF. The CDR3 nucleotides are TGCGCCAGCAGGACTAGAAGGGCCTCCTACCGCTCCTACAATGAGCAGTTCTTC.

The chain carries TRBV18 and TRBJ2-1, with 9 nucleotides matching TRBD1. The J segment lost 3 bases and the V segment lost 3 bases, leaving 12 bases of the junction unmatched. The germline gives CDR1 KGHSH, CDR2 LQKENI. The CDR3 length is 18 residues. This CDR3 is CASSPPQRQGGYYNEQFF. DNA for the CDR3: TGTGCCAGCTCACCCCCCCAACGACAGGGGGGCTACTACAATGAGCAGTTCTTC.

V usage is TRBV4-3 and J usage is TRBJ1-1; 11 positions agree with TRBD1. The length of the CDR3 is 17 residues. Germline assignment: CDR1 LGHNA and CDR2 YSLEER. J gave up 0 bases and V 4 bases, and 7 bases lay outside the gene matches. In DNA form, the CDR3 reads TGCGCCAGCAGCCCCCGGGACAGGGGGAGTATGAACACTGAAGCTTTCTTT. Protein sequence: CASSPRDRGSMNTEAFF.

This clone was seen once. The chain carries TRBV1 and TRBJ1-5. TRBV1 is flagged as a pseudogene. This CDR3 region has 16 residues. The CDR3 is CTSSQELKYSNQPQHF. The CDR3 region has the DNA TGCACCAGCAGCCAAGAGTTAAAATATAGCAATCAGCCCCAGCATTTT.

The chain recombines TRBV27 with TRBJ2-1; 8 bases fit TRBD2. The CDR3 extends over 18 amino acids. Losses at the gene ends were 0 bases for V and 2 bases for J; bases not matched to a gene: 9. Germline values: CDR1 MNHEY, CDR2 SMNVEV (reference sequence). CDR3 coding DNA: TGTGCCAGCAGTTTATCTGTGAGCGGGAGAGCGACCTACAATGAGCAGTTCTTC. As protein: CASSLSVSGRATYNEQFF.

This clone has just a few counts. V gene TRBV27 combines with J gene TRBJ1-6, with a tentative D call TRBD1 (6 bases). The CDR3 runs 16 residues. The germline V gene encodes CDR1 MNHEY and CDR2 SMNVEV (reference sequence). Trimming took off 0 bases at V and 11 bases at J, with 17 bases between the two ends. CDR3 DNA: TGTGCCAGCAGTTTATCGCTCTCGGACAGCCATGCACCCCTCCACTTT. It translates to CASSLSLSDSHAPLHF.

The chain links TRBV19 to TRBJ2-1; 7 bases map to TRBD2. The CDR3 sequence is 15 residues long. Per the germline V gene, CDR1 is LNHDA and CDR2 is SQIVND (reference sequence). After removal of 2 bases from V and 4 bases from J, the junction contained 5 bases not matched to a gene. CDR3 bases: TGTGCCAGTAGTATACAGCTAGCGGAGTACAATGAGCAGTTCTTC. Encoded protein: CASSIQLAEYNEQFF.

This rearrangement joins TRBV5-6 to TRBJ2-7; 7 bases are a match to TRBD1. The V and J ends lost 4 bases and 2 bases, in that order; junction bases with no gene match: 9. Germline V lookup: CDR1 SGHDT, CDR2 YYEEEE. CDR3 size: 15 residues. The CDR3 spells CASSLAGTATYEQYF. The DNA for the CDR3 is TGTGCCAGCAGCCTCGCCGGGACAGCGACCTACGAGCAGTACTTC.

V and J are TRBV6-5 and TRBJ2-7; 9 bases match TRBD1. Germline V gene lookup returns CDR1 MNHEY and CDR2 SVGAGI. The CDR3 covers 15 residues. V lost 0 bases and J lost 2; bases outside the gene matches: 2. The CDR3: CASSYSGQGPYEQYF. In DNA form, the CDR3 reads TGTGCCAGCAGTTACTCAGGACAGGGGCCCTACGAGCAGTACTTC.

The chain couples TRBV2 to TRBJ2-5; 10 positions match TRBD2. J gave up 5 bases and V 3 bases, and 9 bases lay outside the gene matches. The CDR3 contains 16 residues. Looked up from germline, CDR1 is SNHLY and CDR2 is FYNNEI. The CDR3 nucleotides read TGTGCCAGCAGTGACGACGAGCGGGGGGGCGTGGAGACCCAGTACTTC. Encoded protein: CASSDDERGGVETQYF.

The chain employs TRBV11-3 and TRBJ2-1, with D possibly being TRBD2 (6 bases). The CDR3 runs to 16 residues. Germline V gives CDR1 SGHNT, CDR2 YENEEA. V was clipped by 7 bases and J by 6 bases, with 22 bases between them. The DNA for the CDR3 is TGTGCCAGCAAGGGCGCTAGGAACGGGAGCGGCAATGAGCAGTTCTTC. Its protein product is CASKGARNGSGNEQFF.

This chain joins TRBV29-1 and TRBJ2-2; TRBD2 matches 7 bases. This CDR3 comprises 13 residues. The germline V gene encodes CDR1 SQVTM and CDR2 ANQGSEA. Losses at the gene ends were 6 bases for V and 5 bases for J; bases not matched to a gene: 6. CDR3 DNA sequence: TGCAGCGTGTTACACGGGGGGACCGGGGAGCTGTTTTTT. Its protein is CSVLHGGTGELFF.

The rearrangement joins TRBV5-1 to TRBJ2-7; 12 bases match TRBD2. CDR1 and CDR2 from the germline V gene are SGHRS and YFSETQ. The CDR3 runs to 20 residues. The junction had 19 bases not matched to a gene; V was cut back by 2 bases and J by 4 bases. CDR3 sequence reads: CASSFGGEQETSGSTYEQYF. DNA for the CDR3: TGCGCCAGCAGCTTTGGTGGTGAGCAGGAGACTAGCGGGAGCACGTACGAGCAGTACTTC. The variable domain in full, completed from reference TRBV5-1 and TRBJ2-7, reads KAGVTQTPRYLIKTRGQQVTLSCSPISGHRSVSWYQQTPGQGLQFLFEYFSETQRNKGNFPGRFSGRQFSNSRSEMNVSTLELGDSALYLCASSFGGEQETSGSTYEQYFGPGTRLTVT.

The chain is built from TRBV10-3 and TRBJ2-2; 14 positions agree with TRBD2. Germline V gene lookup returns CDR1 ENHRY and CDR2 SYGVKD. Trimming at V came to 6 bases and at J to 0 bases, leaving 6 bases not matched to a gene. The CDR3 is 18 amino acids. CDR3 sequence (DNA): TGTGCCATCAGCTCGGGACTAGCGGGGGCGGCGAACACCGGGGAGCTGTTTTTT. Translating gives CAISSGLAGAANTGELFF.

CDR3 in DNA: TGTGCCAGCAGCCACGCTTACAGGCCTAACTATGGCTACACCTTC. Its protein product is CASSHAYRPNYGYTF. The J gene is TRBJ1-2, the V gene TRBV14; D is perhaps TRBD1 (5 bases). Germline assignment: CDR1 SGHDN and CDR2 FVKESK. The germline V and J ends were trimmed by 3 bases and 0 bases, with 11 bases remaining between them. This CDR3 has 15 amino acids.

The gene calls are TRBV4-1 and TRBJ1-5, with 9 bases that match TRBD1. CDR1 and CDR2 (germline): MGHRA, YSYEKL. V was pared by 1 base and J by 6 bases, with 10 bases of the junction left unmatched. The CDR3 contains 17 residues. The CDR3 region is CASSQGDWDRVFQPQHF. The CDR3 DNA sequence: TGCGCCAGCAGCCAAGGGGATTGGGACAGGGTATTTCAGCCCCAGCATTTT.

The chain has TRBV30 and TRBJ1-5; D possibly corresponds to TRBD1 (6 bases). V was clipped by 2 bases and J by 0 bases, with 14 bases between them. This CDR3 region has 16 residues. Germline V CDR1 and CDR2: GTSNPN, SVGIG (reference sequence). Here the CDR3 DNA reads TGTGCCTGGAGTCCCAGGGGCGGGGGTAGCAATCAGCCCCAGCATTTT. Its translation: CAWSPRGGGSNQPQHF.

In DNA, the CDR3 is TGTGCCAGCGCCACAGGGGAAAGAACTGAAGCTTTCTTT. As protein: CASATGERTEAFF. V is TRBV9 and J is TRBJ1-1, with TRBD1 matching 7 bases. CDR1 is SGDLS, CDR2 YYNGEE, per germline. V lost 7 bases and J lost 5; bases outside the gene matches: 8. The CDR3 is 13 amino acids.

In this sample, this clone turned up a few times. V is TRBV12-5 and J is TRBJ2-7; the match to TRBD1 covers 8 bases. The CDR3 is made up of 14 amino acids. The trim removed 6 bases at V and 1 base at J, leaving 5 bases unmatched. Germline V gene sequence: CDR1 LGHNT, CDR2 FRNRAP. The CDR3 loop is CASGRGQGSYEQYF. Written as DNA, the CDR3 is TGTGCTAGTGGCCGCGGACAGGGATCCTACGAGCAGTACTTC.

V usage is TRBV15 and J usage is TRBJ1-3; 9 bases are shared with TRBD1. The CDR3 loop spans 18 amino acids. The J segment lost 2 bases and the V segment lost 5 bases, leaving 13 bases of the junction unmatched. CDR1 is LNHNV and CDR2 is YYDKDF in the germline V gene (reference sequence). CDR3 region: CATSGRDREEVPGNTIYF. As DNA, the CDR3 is TGTGCCACCAGCGGACGGGACAGGGAGGAAGTGCCTGGAAACACCATATATTTT.

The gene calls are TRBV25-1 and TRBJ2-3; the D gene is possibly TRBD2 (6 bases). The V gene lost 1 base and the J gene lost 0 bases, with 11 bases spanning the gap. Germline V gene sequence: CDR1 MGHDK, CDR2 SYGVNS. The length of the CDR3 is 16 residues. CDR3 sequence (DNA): TGTGCCAGCAGTGAATCCCGGGGGAATAGCACAGATACGCAGTATTTT. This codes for CASSESRGNSTDTQYF.

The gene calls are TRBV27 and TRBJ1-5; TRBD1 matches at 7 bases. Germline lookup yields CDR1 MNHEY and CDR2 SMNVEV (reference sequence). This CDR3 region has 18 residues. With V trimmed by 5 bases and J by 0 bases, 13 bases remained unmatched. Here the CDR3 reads CASSPWTGSFNSNQPQHF. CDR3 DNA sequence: TGTGCCAGCAGTCCGTGGACAGGCTCTTTCAATAGCAATCAGCCCCAGCATTTT.

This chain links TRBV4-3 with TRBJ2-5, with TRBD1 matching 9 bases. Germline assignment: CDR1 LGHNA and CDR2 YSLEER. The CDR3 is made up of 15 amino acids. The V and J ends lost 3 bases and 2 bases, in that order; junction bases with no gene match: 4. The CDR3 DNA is TGCGCCAGCAGCCACACAGACAGGGGGCAAGAGACCCAGTACTTC. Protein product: CASSHTDRGQETQYF.

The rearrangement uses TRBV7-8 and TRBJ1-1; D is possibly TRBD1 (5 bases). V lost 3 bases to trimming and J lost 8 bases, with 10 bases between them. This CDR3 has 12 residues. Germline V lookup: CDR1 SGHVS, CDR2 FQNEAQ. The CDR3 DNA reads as TGTGCCAGCAGCTTGTCAGGGAAGGAAGCTTTCTTT. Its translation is CASSLSGKEAFF. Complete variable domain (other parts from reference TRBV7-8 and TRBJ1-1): GAGVSQSPRYKVAKRGQDVALRCDPISGHVSLFWYQQALGQGPEFLTYFQNEAQLDKSGLPSDRFFAERPEGSVSTLKIQRTQQEDSAVYLCASSLSGKEAFFGQGTRLTVV.

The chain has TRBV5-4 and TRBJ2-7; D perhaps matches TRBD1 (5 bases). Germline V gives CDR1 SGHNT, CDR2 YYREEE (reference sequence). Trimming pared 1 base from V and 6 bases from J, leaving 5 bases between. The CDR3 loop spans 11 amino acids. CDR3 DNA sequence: TGTGCCAGCAGCTTGACAGGCGAGCAGTACTTC. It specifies CASSLTGEQYF.